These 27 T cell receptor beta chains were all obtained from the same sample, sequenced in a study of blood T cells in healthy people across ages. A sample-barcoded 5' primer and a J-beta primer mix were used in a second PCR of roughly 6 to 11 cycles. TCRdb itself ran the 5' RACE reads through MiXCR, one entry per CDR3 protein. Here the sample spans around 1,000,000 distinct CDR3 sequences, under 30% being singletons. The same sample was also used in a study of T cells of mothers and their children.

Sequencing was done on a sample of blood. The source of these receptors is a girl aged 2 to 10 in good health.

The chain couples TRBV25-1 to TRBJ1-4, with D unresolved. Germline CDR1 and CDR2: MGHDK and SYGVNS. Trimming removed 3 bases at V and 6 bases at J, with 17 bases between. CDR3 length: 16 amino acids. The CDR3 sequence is CASSDTDRGLYEKLFF. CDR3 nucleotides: TGTGCCAGCAGTGATACGGATAGAGGTTTATATGAAAAACTGTTTTTT.

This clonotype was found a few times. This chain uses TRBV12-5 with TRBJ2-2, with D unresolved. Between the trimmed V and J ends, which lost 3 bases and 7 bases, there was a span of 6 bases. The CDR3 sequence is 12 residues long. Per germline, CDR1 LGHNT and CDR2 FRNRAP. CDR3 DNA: TGTGCTAGTGGTTTTGGGGTCGGGGAGCTGTTTTTT. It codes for CASGFGVGELFF.

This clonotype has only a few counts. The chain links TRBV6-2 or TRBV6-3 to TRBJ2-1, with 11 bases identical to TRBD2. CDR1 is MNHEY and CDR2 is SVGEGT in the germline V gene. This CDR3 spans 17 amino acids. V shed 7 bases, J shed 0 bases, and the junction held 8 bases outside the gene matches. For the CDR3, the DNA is TGTGCCAGCATGGGACTAGCGGCATCCAGCTCCTACAATGAGCAGTTCTTC. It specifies CASMGLAASSSYNEQFF.

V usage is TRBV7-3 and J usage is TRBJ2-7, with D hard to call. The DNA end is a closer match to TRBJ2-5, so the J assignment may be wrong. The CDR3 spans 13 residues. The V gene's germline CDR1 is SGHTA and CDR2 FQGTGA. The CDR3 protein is CASSSRWWETQYF. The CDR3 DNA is TGTGCCAGCAGCTCCCGATGGTGGGAGACCCAGTACTTC.

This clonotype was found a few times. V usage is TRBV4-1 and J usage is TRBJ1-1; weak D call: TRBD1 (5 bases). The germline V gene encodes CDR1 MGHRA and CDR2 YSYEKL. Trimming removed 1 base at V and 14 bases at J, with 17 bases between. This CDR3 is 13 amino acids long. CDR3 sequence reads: CASSQAPRGRGFF. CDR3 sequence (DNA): TGCGCCAGCAGCCAAGCCCCACGAGGGAGGGGCTTCTTT.

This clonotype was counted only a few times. The CDR3 protein is CASSQDIFENTGELFF. CDR3 nucleotides: TGCGCCAGCAGCCAAGATATTTTTGAGAACACCGGGGAGCTGTTTTTT. This chain links TRBV4-3 with TRBJ2-2; no clear D gene. Germline V gene sequence: CDR1 LGHNA, CDR2 YSLEER. V was shortened by 0 bases and J by 1 base, with 9 bases between the two germline ends. The CDR3 loop spans 16 amino acids.

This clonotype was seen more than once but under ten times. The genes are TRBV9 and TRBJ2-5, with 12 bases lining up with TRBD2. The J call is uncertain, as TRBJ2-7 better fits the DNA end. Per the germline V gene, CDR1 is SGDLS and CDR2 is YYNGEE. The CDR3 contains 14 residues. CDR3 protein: CASSGTSGIDEQYF. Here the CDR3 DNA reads TGTGCCAGCAGCGGGACTAGCGGGATCGACGAGCAGTACTTC.

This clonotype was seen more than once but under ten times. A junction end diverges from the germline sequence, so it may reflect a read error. DNA for the CDR3: TGCGCCGGCAGCCACCGACTAGCGGGGGAGAACACCGGGGAGCTGTTTTTT. Translation gives CAGSHRLAGENTGELFF. The chain employs TRBV4-3 and TRBJ2-2; 12 bases align to TRBD2. The CDR3 extends over 17 amino acids. Germline CDR1 reads LGHNA; CDR2 reads YSLEER.

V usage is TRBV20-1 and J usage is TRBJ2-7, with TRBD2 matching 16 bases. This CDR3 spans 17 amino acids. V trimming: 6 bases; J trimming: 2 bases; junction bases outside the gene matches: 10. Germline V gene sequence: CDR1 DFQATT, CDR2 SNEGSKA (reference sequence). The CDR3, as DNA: TGCAGTGCCCCCTTCGGGACTAGCGGGAGGGCCACCTACGAGCAGTACTTC. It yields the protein CSAPFGTSGRATYEQYF.

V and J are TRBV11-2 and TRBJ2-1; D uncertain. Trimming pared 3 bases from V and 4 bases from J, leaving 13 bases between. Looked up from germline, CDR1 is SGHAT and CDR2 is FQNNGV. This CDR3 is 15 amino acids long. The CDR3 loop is CASSFDGKGYNEQFF. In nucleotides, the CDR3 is TGTGCCAGCAGCTTTGATGGGAAAGGATACAATGAGCAGTTCTTC.

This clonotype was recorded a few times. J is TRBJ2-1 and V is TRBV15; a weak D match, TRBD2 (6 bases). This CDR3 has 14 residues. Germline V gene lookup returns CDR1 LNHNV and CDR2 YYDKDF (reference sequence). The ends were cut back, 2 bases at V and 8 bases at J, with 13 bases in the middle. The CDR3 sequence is CATSRRDSNHEQFF. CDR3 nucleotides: TGTGCCACCAGCAGACGGGACTCTAACCATGAGCAGTTCTTC. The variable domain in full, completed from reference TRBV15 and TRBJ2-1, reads DAMVIQNPRYQVTQFGKPVTLSCSQTLNHNVMYWYQQKSSQAPKLLFHYYDKDFNNEADTPDNFQSRRPNTSFCFLDIRSPGLGDTAMYLCATSRRDSNHEQFFGPGTRLTVL.

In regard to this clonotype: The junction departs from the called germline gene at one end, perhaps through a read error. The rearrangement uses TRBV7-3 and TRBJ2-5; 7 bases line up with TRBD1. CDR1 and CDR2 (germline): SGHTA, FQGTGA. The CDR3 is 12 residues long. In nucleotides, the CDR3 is TGTGCCAGCAGCCCACCACAGGGGTCCCTGTTCTTC. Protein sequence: CASSPPQGSLFF. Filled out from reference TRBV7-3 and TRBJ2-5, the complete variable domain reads GAGVSQTPSNKVTEKGKYVELRCDPISGHTALYWYRQSLGQGPEFLIYFQGTGAADDSGLPNDRFFAVRPEGSVSTLKIQRTERGDSAVYLCASSPPQGSLFFGPGTRLLVL.

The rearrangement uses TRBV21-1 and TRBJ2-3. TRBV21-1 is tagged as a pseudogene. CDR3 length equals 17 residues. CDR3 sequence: CASSGNRVFYMDHAQYF. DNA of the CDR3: TGTGCCAGCAGCGGAAATAGGGTCTTCTATATGGACCATGCGCAGTATTTT.

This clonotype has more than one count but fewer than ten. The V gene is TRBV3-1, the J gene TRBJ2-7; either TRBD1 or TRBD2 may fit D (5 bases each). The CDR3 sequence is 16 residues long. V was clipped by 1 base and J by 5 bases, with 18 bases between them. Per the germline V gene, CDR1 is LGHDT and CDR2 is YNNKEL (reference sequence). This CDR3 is CASSQGDVGGIHEQYF. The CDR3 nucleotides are TGTGCCAGCAGCCAAGGCGATGTTGGGGGAATCCACGAGCAGTACTTC.

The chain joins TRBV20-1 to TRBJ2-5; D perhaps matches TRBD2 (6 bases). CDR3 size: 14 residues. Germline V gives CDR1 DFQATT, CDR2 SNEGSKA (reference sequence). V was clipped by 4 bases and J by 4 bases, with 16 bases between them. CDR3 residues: CSATASALRETQYF. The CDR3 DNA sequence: TGCAGTGCTACCGCTAGCGCCCTCCGAGAGACCCAGTACTTC.

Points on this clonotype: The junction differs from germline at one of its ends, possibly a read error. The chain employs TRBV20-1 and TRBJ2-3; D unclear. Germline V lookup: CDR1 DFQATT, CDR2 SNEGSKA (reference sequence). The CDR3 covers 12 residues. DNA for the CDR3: TGCAGCGCTACCCCAGACCGGTATACGCAGTATTTT. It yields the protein CSATPDRYTQYF.

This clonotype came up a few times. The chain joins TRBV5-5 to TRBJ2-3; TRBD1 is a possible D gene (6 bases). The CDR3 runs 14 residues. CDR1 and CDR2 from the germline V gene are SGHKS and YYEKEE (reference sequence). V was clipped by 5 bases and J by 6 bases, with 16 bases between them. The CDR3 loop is CASRHTGLGDTQYF. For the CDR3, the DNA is TGTGCCAGCAGACACACAGGGCTGGGGGATACGCAGTATTTT.

CDR3 nucleotide sequence: TGCAGCGTTGACTCCGGGACTCGGTACAATGAGCAGTTCTTC. As protein: CSVDSGTRYNEQFF. The rearrangement links TRBV29-1 to TRBJ2-1, with a possible D match to TRBD2 (6 bases). CDR3 length: 14 residues. Trimming removed 3 bases from V and 4 bases from J, with 13 bases in between. CDR1 and CDR2 from the germline V gene are SQVTM and ANQGSEA.

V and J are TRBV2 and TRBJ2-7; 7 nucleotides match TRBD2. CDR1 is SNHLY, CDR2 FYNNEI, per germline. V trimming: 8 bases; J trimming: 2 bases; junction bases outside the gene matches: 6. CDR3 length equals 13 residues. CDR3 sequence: CASGASGTYEQYF. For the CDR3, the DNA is TGTGCCAGCGGGGCTAGCGGTACCTACGAGCAGTACTTC.

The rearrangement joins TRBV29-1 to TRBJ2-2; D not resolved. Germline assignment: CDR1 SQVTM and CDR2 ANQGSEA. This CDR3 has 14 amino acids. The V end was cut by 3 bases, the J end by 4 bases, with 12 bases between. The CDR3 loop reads CSVDRRAGTGELFF. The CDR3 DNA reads TGCAGCGTTGATAGAAGGGCCGGCACCGGGGAGCTGTTTTTT.

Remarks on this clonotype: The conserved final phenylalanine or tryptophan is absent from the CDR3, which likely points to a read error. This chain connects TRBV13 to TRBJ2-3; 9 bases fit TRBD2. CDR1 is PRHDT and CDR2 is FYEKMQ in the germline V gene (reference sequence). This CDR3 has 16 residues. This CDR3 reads CTSSPRERGGTDTQYL. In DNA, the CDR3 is TGTACCAGCAGCCCACGAGAGCGGGGGGGCACAGATACGCAGTATTTA.

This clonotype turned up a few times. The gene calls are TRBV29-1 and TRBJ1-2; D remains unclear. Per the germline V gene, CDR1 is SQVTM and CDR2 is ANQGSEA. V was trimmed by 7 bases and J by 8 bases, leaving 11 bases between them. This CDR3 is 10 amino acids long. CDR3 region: CSAIEGGYTF. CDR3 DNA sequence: TGCAGCGCCATTGAGGGAGGCTACACCTTC. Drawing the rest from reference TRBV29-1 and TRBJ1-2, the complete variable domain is SAVISQKPSRDICQRGTSLTIQCQVDSQVTMMFWYRQQPGQSLTLIATANQGSEATYESGFVIDKFPISRPNLTFSTLTVSNMSPEDSSIYLCSAIEGGYTFGSGTRLTVV.

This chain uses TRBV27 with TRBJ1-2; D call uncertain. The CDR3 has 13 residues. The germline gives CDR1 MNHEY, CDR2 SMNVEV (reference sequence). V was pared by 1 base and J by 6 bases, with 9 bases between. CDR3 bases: TGTGCCAGCAGTTTATATGGAACACATGGCTACACCTTC. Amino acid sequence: CASSLYGTHGYTF.

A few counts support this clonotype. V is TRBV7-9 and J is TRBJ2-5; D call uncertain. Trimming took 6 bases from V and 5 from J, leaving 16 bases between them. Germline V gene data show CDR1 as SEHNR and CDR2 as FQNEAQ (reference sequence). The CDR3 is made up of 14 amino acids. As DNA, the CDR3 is TGTGCCAGCAGTAAAAGTCAGGATTATGAGACCCAGTACTTC. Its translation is CASSKSQDYETQYF.

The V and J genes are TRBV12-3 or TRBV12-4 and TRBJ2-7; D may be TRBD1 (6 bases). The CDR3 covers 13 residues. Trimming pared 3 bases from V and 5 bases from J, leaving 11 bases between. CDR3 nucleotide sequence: TGTGCCAGCAGTTTTGGGGGCCAGGACGAGCAGTACTTC. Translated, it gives CASSFGGQDEQYF.

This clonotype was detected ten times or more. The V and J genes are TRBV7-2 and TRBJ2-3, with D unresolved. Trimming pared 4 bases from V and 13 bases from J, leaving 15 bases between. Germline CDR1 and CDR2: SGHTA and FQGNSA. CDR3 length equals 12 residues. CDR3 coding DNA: TGTGCCAGCAGCTCGCTCTCCGAAGGAAAGTATTTT. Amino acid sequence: CASSSLSEGKYF.

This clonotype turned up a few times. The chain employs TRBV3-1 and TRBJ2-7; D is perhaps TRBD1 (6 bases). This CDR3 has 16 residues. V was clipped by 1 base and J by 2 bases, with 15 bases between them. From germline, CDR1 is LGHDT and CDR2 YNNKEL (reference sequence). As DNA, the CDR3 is TGTGCCAGCAGCCAAGCCGGCCAGGGGTATACCTACGAGCAGTACTTC. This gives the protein CASSQAGQGYTYEQYF.